The 5 T cell receptor beta chains presented below share a single source sample, sequenced in a study of OX40 agonist ivuxolimab in advanced cancers. The assay was immunoSEQ multiplex PCR, and TCRdb's table has in-frame clones only and misses some. The repertoire consists of more than 80,000 clones, with 91% occurring once and the leading ten covering 1.5% to 2%. The source material was CD4+ or CD8+ T cells sorted from blood, sampled in a trial of the OX40 agonist ivuxolimab. The source of these receptors is an adult with an advanced solid tumor such as melanoma, head and neck, liver or kidney cancer.

This clone appeared a few times. The chain has TRBV29-1 and TRBJ1-1, with D uncertain. V lost 4 bases and J lost 2, with 11 bases in between. The CDR3 spans 13 residues. CDR1 is SQVTM and CDR2 is ANQGSEA in the germline V gene. CDR3 loop: CSVVQQSNTEAFF. CDR3 nucleotides: TGCAGCGTTGTACAGCAATCCAACACTGAAGCTTTCTTT.

This chain uses TRBV28 with TRBJ1-4, with 7 positions matching TRBD1. Germline-derived CDR1 and CDR2 are MDHEN and SYDVKM. The junction had 16 bases not matched to a gene; V was cut back by 6 bases and J by 6 bases. The CDR3 covers 17 residues. This chain's CDR3 is CASRINPGGLGYEKLFF. CDR3 bases: TGTGCCAGCAGGATTAACCCAGGGGGATTGGGTTATGAAAAACTGTTTTTT.

The chain combines TRBV7-2 with TRBJ2-3; either TRBD1 or TRBD2 may fit D (5 bases each). Germline V gene sequence: CDR1 SGHTA, CDR2 FQGNSA. With 5 bases removed from V and 4 bases from J, the gap between germline ends came to 16 bases. This CDR3 has 15 amino acids. CDR3 residues: CASSQGSWDADTQYF. The DNA of the CDR3 is TGTGCCAGCAGCCAAGGGAGCTGGGACGCAGATACGCAGTATTTT.

The rearrangement uses TRBV6-5 and TRBJ1-5; no definite D call. From germline, CDR1 is MNHEY and CDR2 SVGAGI. The CDR3 is made up of 12 amino acids. V shed 0 bases and J shed 10 bases, with 7 bases lying between them. CDR3 in amino acids: CASSYSGGPQHF. In DNA form, the CDR3 reads TGTGCCAGCAGTTACTCGGGCGGTCCCCAGCATTTT.

The count of this clone is one. The chain is built from TRBV9 and TRBJ2-2; TRBD1 is a possible D gene (6 bases). Trimming pared 0 bases from V and 6 bases from J, leaving 15 bases between. The CDR3 is 16 residues long. CDR1 SGDLS and CDR2 YYNGEE come from the germline V gene. The CDR3 bases are TGTGCCAGCAGCGTAGAACAGGGCCCGATGGCCGGGGAGCTGTTTTTT. As protein: CASSVEQGPMAGELFF.